Shown below are 20 T cell receptor beta chains from a single sample sequenced in a study of CD8+CD57+ T cells in acquired aplastic anemia. The TCR beta profiling, which covered VDJ combination and CDR3 sequence, was carried out using genomic DNA as the template. TCRdb re-derived calls from the reads in MiXCR, one entry per CDR3 protein. The table lists around 180,000 distinct CDR3 sequences, 60% to 70% of them singletons. Material for sequencing was sorted CD4+, CD8+, or CD8+CD57+ T cells (not recorded which) from PBMCs. Every receptor here comes from a human donor in good health.

The rearrangement uses TRBV7-2 and TRBJ2-1; D unresolved. CDR3 size: 16 residues. V lost 5 bases to trimming and J lost 6 bases, with 20 bases between them. Germline CDR1 reads SGHTA; CDR2 reads FQGNSA. This CDR3 is CASSTTGLNNINEQFF. The CDR3 coding sequence is TGTGCCAGCAGCACAACCGGGTTAAATAATATCAATGAGCAGTTCTTC.

This clonotype was counted many times. The J gene is TRBJ1-1, the V gene TRBV6-1; no clear D gene. The CDR3 consists of 15 residues. V lost 6 bases and J lost 0, with 14 bases in between. Per the germline V gene, CDR1 is MNHNS and CDR2 is SASEGT. The DNA for the CDR3 is TGTGCCAGCAGGATCATGGGAGCCATGAACACTGAAGCTTTCTTT. Residues: CASRIMGAMNTEAFF.

The sample holds a few counts of this clonotype. This rearrangement joins TRBV2 to TRBJ2-7; 7 bases are shared with TRBD1. Germline V gene data show CDR1 as SNHLY and CDR2 as FYNNEI. J gave up 0 bases and V 7 bases, and 3 bases lay outside the gene matches. The CDR3 loop spans 13 amino acids. This CDR3 is CASKGGTSYEQYF. The CDR3 nucleotides are TGTGCCAGCAAAGGGGGCACCTCCTACGAGCAGTACTTC.

This chain joins TRBV20-1 and TRBJ2-7; D is unclear. Trimming took off 0 bases at V and 0 bases at J, with 6 bases between the two ends. The length of the CDR3 is 13 residues. The V gene's germline CDR1 is DFQATT and CDR2 SNEGSKA (reference sequence). CDR3 sequence: CSAREVHSYEQYF. As DNA, the CDR3 is TGCAGTGCTAGAGAGGTCCACTCCTACGAGCAGTACTTC.

This clonotype was recorded a few times. A much larger clone lies a single base off, so this may be a read error. The chain uses TRBV9 and TRBJ2-1, with D perhaps being TRBD1 or TRBD2 (5 bases each). V was clipped by 0 bases and J by 9 bases, with 13 bases between them. The CDR3 spans 14 residues. CDR1 and CDR2 (germline): SGDLS, YYNGEE. Written as DNA, the CDR3 is TGTGCCAGCAGCGTAGGGGGGTTACCCTGTGAGCAGTTCTTC. Translation gives CASSVGGLPCEQFF.

This clonotype came up a few times. The J gene is TRBJ1-2, the V gene TRBV10-3, with D possibly matching TRBD1 (6 bases). This CDR3 has 13 amino acids. Trimming cost V 8 bases and J 7 bases, with 17 bases left between them. Per germline, CDR1 ENHRY and CDR2 SYGVKD. In DNA, the CDR3 is TGTGCCATCGGTCAGGCAGGGGTAGTTGGCTACACCTTC. This translates into CAIGQAGVVGYTF.

V and J are TRBV10-3 and TRBJ2-7; D gene unclear. Trimming left V 10 bases short and J 4 bases short, with 11 bases between. The CDR3 has 11 residues. From germline, CDR1 is ENHRY and CDR2 SYGVKD. The CDR3 is CATRLSYEQYF. The CDR3, as DNA: TGTGCCACCAGGCTTTCTTACGAGCAGTACTTC.

The table lists this clonotype with many counts. V gene TRBV9 combines with J gene TRBJ2-1, with D uncertain. The CDR3 runs 14 residues. Per germline, CDR1 SGDLS and CDR2 YYNGEE. Trimming cost V 0 bases and J 0 bases, with 4 bases left between them. CDR3 bases: TGTGCCAGCAGCGTAGATGTCTCCTACAATGAGCAGTTCTTC. It codes for CASSVDVSYNEQFF.

This clonotype was recorded once. The V call is TRBV9, the J call TRBJ1-1, with D possibly matching TRBD1 (6 bases). V was cut by 4 bases and J by 1 base, with 11 bases left in between. The CDR3 covers 14 residues. Germline lookup yields CDR1 SGDLS and CDR2 YYNGEE. CDR3 protein: CASSRGQSNTEAFF. The CDR3 region has the DNA TGTGCCAGCAGCCGGGGACAATCGAACACTGAAGCTTTCTTT. Together with reference TRBV9 and TRBJ1-1, the CDR3 gives the full variable domain: DSGVTQTPKHLITATGQRVTLRCSPRSGDLSVYWYQQSLDQGLQFLIQYYNGEERAKGNILERFSAQQFPDLHSELNLSSLELGDSALYFCASSRGQSNTEAFFGQGTRLTVV.

Remarks on this clonotype: This sequence may be a read error, since a much larger clone differs from it by one base. The chain is built from TRBV4-3 and TRBJ2-2, with TRBD2 as a possible D gene (5 bases). This CDR3 has 17 amino acids. The V gene lost 0 bases and the J gene lost 0 bases, with 11 bases spanning the gap. Germline V gene data show CDR1 as LGHNA and CDR2 as YSLEER. For the CDR3, the DNA is TGCGCCAGCAGCCAAGATTCCGGGATCTCGAACACCGGGGAGCTGTTTTTT. Its translation is CASSQDSGISNTGELFF.

This clonotype was counted at least ten times. This rearrangement joins TRBV4-3 to TRBJ1-2; possible D gene TRBD1, 6 bases. This CDR3 has 15 residues. Germline V gene data show CDR1 as LGHNA and CDR2 as YSLEER. Trimming pared 1 base from V and 5 bases from J, leaving 14 bases between. The CDR3 coding sequence is TGCGCCAGCAGCCAAGGGAGACAGGTTGGGTATGGCTACACCTTC. This gives the protein CASSQGRQVGYGYTF.

This sequence joins TRBV10-3 and TRBJ2-2; D gene uncertain. Germline assignment: CDR1 ENHRY and CDR2 SYGVKD. The CDR3 is made up of 14 amino acids. Trimming pared 4 bases from V and 1 base from J, leaving 7 bases between. CDR3 in DNA: TGTGCCATCAGTGTTGGCGTGAACACCGGGGAGCTGTTTTTT. This codes for CAISVGVNTGELFF.

The table lists this clonotype with many counts. The chain combines TRBV28 with TRBJ2-7; maybe TRBD1 (5 bases). V shed 6 bases and J shed 2 bases, with 14 bases lying between them. The CDR3 sequence is 14 residues long. CDR1 is MDHEN, CDR2 SYDVKM, per germline. The CDR3 loop reads CASREGWGTYEQYF. The CDR3 DNA sequence: TGTGCCAGCAGGGAAGGGTGGGGCACCTACGAGCAGTACTTC. The variable domain in full, with the rest retrieved from reference TRBV28 and TRBJ2-7, is DVKVTQSSRYLVKRTGEKVFLECVQDMDHENMFWYRQDPGLGLRLIYFSYDVKMKEKGDIPEGYSVSREKKERFSLILESASTNQTSMYLCASREGWGTYEQYFGPGTRLTVT.

V usage is TRBV7-3 and J usage is TRBJ2-7, with 9 bases that match TRBD2. With V trimmed by 2 bases and J by 4 bases, 6 bases remained unmatched. There are 15 residues in the CDR3. Germline lookup yields CDR1 SGHTA and CDR2 FQGTGA. CDR3 sequence: CASSLAGLAKYEQYF. Here the CDR3 DNA reads TGTGCCAGCAGCTTAGCGGGACTAGCTAAGTACGAGCAGTACTTC.

This sequence joins TRBV6-6 and TRBJ1-1, with a tentative D call TRBD1 (5 bases). Looked up from germline, CDR1 is MNHNY and CDR2 is SVGAGI (reference sequence). The CDR3 consists of 14 residues. Trimming shortened V by 7 bases and J by 1 base, and 13 bases separated the two germline ends. The CDR3 reads CASKIQQENTEAFF. CDR3 DNA sequence: TGTGCCAGCAAGATACAACAGGAGAACACTGAAGCTTTCTTT.

The table lists this clonotype with a few counts. This chain joins TRBV19 and TRBJ2-3; D unresolved. Between the trimmed V and J ends, which lost 5 bases and 1 base, there was a span of 7 bases. The CDR3 totals 13 residues. Per germline, CDR1 LNHDA and CDR2 SQIVND (reference sequence). CDR3 nucleotides: TGTGCCAGTAGTCTCTTAGGCACAGATACGCAGTATTTT. Its protein product is CASSLLGTDTQYF.

CDR3 in amino acids: CASSQDRDRGPGYTF. The CDR3 DNA follows: TGTGCCAGCAGCCAAGACCGGGACAGGGGCCCGGGCTACACCTTC. The rearrangement links TRBV4-2 to TRBJ1-2; TRBD1 aligns across 10 bases. Germline lookup yields CDR1 LGHNA and CDR2 YNFKEQ. After removal of 0 bases from V and 8 bases from J, the junction contained 6 bases not matched to a gene. There are 15 residues in the CDR3.

The chain carries TRBV7-9 and TRBJ2-7; D is possibly TRBD2 (7 bases). Trimming left V 5 bases short and J 2 bases short, with 13 bases between. This CDR3 spans 14 amino acids. Germline V gene data show CDR1 as SEHNR and CDR2 as FQNEAQ (reference sequence). CDR3 sequence: CASSPWGGAYEQYF. CDR3 coding DNA: TGTGCCAGCAGCCCCTGGGGGGGCGCCTACGAGCAGTACTTC.

The chain uses TRBV2 and TRBJ1-5; the D gene is possibly TRBD1 (5 bases). CDR3 length: 16 amino acids. Germline CDR1 and CDR2: SNHLY and FYNNEI. Between the trimmed V and J ends, which lost 6 bases and 0 bases, there was a span of 15 bases. The DNA for the CDR3 is TGTGCCAGCAGCCCGACAGTCAGTTATAGCAATCAGCCCCAGCATTTT. Translated: CASSPTVSYSNQPQHF. Together with reference TRBV2 and TRBJ1-5, the CDR3 gives the full variable domain: EPEVTQTPSHQVTQMGQEVILRCVPISNHLYFYWYRQILGQKVEFLVSFYNNEISEKSEIFDDQFSVERPDGSNFTLKIRSTKLEDSAMYFCASSPTVSYSNQPQHFGDGTRLSIL.

In regard to this clonotype: One base away lies a much larger clone, so this may be a sequencing read error. The rearrangement joins TRBV19 to TRBJ2-4; D might be TRBD1 (6 bases). Germline CDR1 LNHDA, CDR2 SQIVND (reference sequence). V lost 4 bases, J lost 8 bases, and 18 bases lay in between. This CDR3 contains 15 residues. The chain's CDR3 is CASSNYRALGDIQYF. CDR3 sequence (DNA): TGTGCCAGTAGTAATTACAGGGCATTGGGAGACATTCAGTACTTC. Together with reference TRBV19 and TRBJ2-4, the CDR3 gives the full variable domain: DGGITQSPKYLFRKEGQNVTLSCEQNLNHDAMYWYRQDPGQGLRLIYYSQIVNDFQKGDIAEGYSVSREKKESFPLTVTSAQKNPTAFYLCASSNYRALGDIQYFGAGTRLSVL.